This TCR beta chain originates from a study of blood T cell repertoires in COVID-19. The CDR3 totals 15 residues. The V gene end was trimmed by 5 bases and the J gene end by 8 bases; junction bases not matched to a gene: 13. The V gene's germline CDR1 is SGHVS and CDR2 FNYEAQ. Self-reported history from a screening survey and questionnaire set each donor's cohort. As handled by the study authors: The assay estimated nucleated cells by amplifying reference gene primers. Sequencing used immunoSEQ multiplex PCR; TCRdb keeps in-frame clones, though not all of them. V and J calls plus clone size are reproduced from that table; the DNA served to infer D and trimming. The table has 140,000 or so clones, roughly 80% seen once.

The sequencing sample was made of PBMCs or T cells enriched from blood (not recorded which). This TCR came from a man aged 45-65 years who had recovered from COVID-19. The chain recombines TRBV7-6 with TRBJ1-2; 8 bases map to TRBD1. CDR3 region: CASSQTRDRLEGYTF. The CDR3 DNA follows: TGTGCCAGCAGCCAAACACGGGACAGGCTGGAAGGCTACACCTTC.